Below, one TCR beta chain is given with its context. The antigen is not known. This sample is part of a study of T cell responses to AZD1222 COVID-19 vaccine. Study-level points and caveats: Donors, mostly white British, included more females; clonal diversity was possibly underestimated. The study found vaccine-associated CD4 TCRs spanning spike, dominant at 160-218 and 743-854.

Pooled in the analysis were second doses at about 4 or about 12 weeks. The protocol was immunoSEQ multiplex PCR, while the TCRdb copy is restricted to in-frame clones and leaves out a portion. The data contain about 110,000 clones, about nine tenths of them seen just once; the ten biggest clones take up almost 2.5%. The germline CDR1 and CDR2 sequences are MNHNY and SVGAGI (reference sequence). Losses at the gene ends were 5 bases for V and 1 base for J; bases not matched to a gene: 7. The CDR3 is 16 residues long. The sequence derives from an adult who received the AZD1222 COVID-19 vaccine. The chain uses TRBV6-6 and TRBJ1-3, with TRBD1 matching over 8 bases. Sequenced here: peripheral blood, sampled 28 days after the second AZD1222 dose. Written as DNA, the CDR3 is TGTGCCAGCAGTAAGGACAGGGTATCGTCTGGAAACACCATATATTTT. Translation: CASSKDRVSSGNTIYF.